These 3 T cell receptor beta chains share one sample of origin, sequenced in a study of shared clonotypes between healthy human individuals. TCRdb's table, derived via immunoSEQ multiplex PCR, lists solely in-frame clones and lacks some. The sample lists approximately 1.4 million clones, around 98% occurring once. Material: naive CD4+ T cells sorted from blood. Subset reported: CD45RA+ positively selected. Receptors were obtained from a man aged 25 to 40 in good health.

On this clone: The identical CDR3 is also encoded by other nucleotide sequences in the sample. The chain's CDR3 is CASSRDRNTEAFF. The CDR3 region has the DNA TGTGCCAGCAGCCGGGACAGGAACACTGAAGCTTTCTTT. The chain has TRBV7-2 and TRBJ1-1; the match to TRBD1 covers 7 bases. This CDR3 has 13 residues. After removal of 5 bases from V and 1 base from J, the junction contained 1 base not matched to a gene. CDR1 and CDR2 from the germline V gene are SGHTA and FQGNSA.

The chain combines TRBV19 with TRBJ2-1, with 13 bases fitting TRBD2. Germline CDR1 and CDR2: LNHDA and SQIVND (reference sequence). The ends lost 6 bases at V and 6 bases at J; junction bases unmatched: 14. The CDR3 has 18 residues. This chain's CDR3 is CASSHQRTSGRLFNEQFF. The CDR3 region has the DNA TGTGCCAGTAGCCATCAGAGGACTAGCGGGAGACTCTTCAATGAGCAGTTCTTC.

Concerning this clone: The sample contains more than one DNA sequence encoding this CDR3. CDR3 nucleotide sequence: TGTGCCAGCAGTTTGGGTGGATCTGGAAACACCATATATTTT. Protein sequence: CASSLGGSGNTIYF. This chain uses TRBV28 with TRBJ1-3; D call uncertain. V lost 3 bases to trimming and J lost 1 base, with 7 bases between them. Germline V gene lookup returns CDR1 MDHEN and CDR2 SYDVKM. The CDR3 loop spans 14 amino acids.